The present entry profiles one T cell receptor beta chain with its context. The sample is drawn from a study of blood T cell repertoires in COVID-19. In the study overall: From the United States, Italy and Spain came samples of acute and convalescent COVID-19. Nucleic acid was either cDNA or gDNA, and it came from T cells, B-cell-depleted T cells, or PBMCs.

Original data processing: Cell counts per sample came from amplifying reference gene primers. The protocol was immunoSEQ multiplex PCR, while the TCRdb copy is restricted to in-frame clones and leaves out a portion. The V and J calls and the clone size are those of that table, but D and trimming were determined from the DNA. This table holds approximately 300,000 clones, approximately 88% found once. The CDR3 covers 16 residues. V was pared by 5 bases and J by 1 base, with 8 bases of the junction left unmatched. Germline CDR1 KGHSH, CDR2 LQKENI. The sample taken for sequencing was peripheral blood. This chain uses TRBV18 with TRBJ2-7; 10 bases map to TRBD2. The receptor was isolated from a man aged 18 to 30 who had recovered from COVID-19. CDR3 coding DNA: TGTGCCAGCTCAAAAAATAGCGGGGGGTCTTCCTACGAGCAGTACTTC. Its protein product is CASSKNSGGSSYEQYF. Using reference TRBV18 and TRBJ2-7 for the parts outside the CDR3, the full variable domain is NAGVMQNPRHLVRRRGQEARLRCSPMKGHSHVYWYRQLPEEGLKFMVYLQKENIIDESGMPKERFSAEFPKEGPSILRIQQVVRGDSAAYFCASSKNSGGSSYEQYFGPGTRLTVT.